What follows describes a single T cell receptor (beta chain). It lacks a known antigen. No base qualities exist here, and no much larger clone lies one base off it. For sequencing of the TCRbeta CDR3 region, genomic DNA was extracted from the sorted cells. The immunoSEQ Assay was used to sequence the TCRbeta CDR3 regions. The table was pulled from immuneACCESS by TCRdb, which kept in-frame rearrangements only. Such tables lose some clones; where checked, under half of the loss comes from unresolved V genes, and the rest has no known cause. Present in this sample are tens of thousands of clones, more than 75% of which were seen just once. 15% to 20% of the sample goes to the ten largest clones. Patients with a history of autoimmune disease or receiving systemic immunosuppression were excluded from the trial. Peripheral blood for TCR sequencing was collected from all dose cohorts at baseline, on cycle 4 day 1, and on cycle 7 day 1. Samples were obtained from an open-label, multicenter, first-in-human phase I dose-escalation trial of ivuxolimab. Adults with locally advanced or metastatic head and neck squamous cell, hepatocellular, melanoma or renal cell carcinoma were enrolled in the trial. CD4+ and CD8+ T cells were sorted separately from peripheral blood before TCR sequencing.

The data belong to a study of OX40 agonist ivuxolimab in advanced cancers. The study in broad terms: The costimulatory receptor OX40 (CD134) was targeted by ivuxolimab, a fully human IgG2 agonistic monoclonal antibody. Intravenous ivuxolimab was administered to patients every 2 weeks at six dose levels: 0.01, 0.1, 0.3, 1.5, 3 and 10 mg/kg. Among the roughly 52 dose-escalation patients, about 20 had hepatocellular carcinoma, roughly 15 melanoma, 9 renal cell carcinoma and 9 head and neck cancer. In the dose-escalation cohort, 82.7% of patients were male, and the mean age was about 55 years, with a range of roughly 20 to 80. Patients were allowed to have had prior anti-PD-1, anti-PD-L1 or anti-CTLA-4 therapy, and approximately 37% of the dose-escalation patients had been treated with checkpoint inhibitors. Three dose-escalation patients achieved partial responses, one with hepatocellular carcinoma and two with cutaneous melanoma. The purpose of peripheral TCRbeta sequencing was to test whether ivuxolimab changed TCR sequence diversity and led to clonal T-cell expansion. The paper describes the monotherapy dose-escalation part (N ≈ 52 patients) of the phase I trial of ivuxolimab.

Overall study outcomes, separate from this receptor: In the 0.1-3.0 mg/kg groups, partial responders had among the lowest normalized peripheral clonal expansion, particularly in CD8+ T cells. Low levels of normalized T-cell clonal expansion were also seen in some patients who did not respond. At doses of 0.1 to 3.0 mg/kg, clonal expansion of both CD4+ and CD8+ blood T cells was observed from baseline to week 6. Which antigens the clonally expanded peripheral T cells were specific for was not determined. After ivuxolimab, expanded clones were on average more numerous among CD8+ T cells than among CD4+ T cells.

V loses 3 bases, J loses 0 bases, and the germline ends lie 9 bases apart. Counted from cysteine to phenylalanine, this CDR3 has 14 amino acids. Of the read, only the CDR3 DNA is kept; its 42 bases are in frame from base 1. The germline V gene (reference sequence) sets CDR1 to LNHDA and CDR2 to SQIVND. The sample was CD4+ or CD8+ T cells sorted from blood, taken in a trial of the OX40 agonist ivuxolimab. The clonotype comes from an adult with an advanced solid tumor such as melanoma, head and neck, liver or kidney cancer. The rearrangement combines TRBV19 with TRBJ2-7, with a tentative D gene TRBD2 over 5 matching bases. The DNA sequence reads TGTGCCAGTAGTATGTCCGGGGTCTCCTACGAGCAGTACTTC. Its protein reads: CASSMSGVSYEQYF.